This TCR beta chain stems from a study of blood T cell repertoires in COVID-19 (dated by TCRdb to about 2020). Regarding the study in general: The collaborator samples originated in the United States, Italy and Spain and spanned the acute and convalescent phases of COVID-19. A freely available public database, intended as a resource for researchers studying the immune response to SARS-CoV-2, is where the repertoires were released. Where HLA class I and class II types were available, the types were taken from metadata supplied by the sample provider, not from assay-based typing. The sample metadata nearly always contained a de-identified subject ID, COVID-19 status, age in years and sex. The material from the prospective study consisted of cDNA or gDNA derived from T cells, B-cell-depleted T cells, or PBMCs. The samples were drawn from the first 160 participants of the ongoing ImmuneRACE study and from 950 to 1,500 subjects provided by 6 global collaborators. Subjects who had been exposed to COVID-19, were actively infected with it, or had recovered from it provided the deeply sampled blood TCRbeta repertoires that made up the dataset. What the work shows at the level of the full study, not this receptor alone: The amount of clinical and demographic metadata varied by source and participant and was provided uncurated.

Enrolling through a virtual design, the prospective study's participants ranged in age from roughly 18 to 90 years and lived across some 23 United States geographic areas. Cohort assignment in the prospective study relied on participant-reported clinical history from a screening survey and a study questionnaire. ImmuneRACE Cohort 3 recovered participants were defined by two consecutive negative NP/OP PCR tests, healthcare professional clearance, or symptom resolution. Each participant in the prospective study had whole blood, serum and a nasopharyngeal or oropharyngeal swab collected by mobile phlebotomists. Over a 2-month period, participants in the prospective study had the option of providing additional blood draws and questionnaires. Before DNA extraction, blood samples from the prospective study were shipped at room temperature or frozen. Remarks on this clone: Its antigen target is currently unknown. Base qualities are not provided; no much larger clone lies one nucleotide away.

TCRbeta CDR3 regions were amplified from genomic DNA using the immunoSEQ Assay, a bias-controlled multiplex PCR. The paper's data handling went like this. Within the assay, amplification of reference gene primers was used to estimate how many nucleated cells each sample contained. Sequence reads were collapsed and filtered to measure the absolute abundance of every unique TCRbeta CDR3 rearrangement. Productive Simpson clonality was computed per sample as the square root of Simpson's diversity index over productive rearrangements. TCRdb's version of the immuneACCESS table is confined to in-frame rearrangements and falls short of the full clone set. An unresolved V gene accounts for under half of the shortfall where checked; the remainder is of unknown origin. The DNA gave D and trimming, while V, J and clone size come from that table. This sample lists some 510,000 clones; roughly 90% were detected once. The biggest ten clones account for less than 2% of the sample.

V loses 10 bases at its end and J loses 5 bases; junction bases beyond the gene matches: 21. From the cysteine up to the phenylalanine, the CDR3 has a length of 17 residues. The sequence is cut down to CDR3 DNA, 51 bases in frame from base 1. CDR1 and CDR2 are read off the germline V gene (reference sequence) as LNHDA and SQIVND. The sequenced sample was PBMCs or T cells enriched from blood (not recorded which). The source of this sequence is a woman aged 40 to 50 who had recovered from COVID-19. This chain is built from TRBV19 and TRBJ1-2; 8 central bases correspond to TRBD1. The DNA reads TGTGCCACCCATTTCCCGGACAGGGTCGACTCGTTTTATGGCTACACCTTC. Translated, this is CATHFPDRVDSFYGYTF.